Given below is one T cell receptor (beta chain) in context. Its antigen is unidentified. A much larger clone lies a single base off, so this may be a read error. The entry originates in a study of T cell repertoires in cytomegalovirus infection. Study-level background: CMV infection plus the matching HLA type was flagged by public TCR beta signatures.

Notes on the study in general: Accumulated public TCR beta family frequency recognized individuals carrying CMV together with the relevant HLA. CMV-specific TCR beta clonotypes restricted by HLA-C were the ones dominating the ex vivo response.

TCRdb reprocessed the reads with MiXCR, giving one entry per CDR3 protein. The sample records about 680,000 distinct CDR3 sequences, approximately 24% being singletons. This CDR3 comprises 13 residues. CDR1 and CDR2 from the germline V gene are SGHTA and FQGNSA. Trimming left V 6 bases short and J 8 bases short, with 16 bases between. The source is a human donor in good health (CMV status not recorded). Some clones in this sample may be carry-over from other donors' samples. The rearrangement joins TRBV7-2 to TRBJ2-5; D gene ambiguous. What was sequenced was CD8+ T cells from PBMCs. The CDR3 spells CASRLNPLRTQYF. CDR3 coding DNA: TGTGCCAGCAGATTAAACCCCCTGCGAACCCAGTACTTC. Variable domain in full (rest from reference TRBV7-2 and TRBJ2-5): GAGVSQSPSNKVTEKGKDVELRCDPISGHTALYWYRQSLGQGLEFLIYFQGNSAPDKSGLPSDRFSAERTGGSVSTLTIQRTQQEDSAVYLCASRLNPLRTQYFGPGTRLLVL.